This T cell receptor (beta chain) was recorded in a study of regulatory T cells in long-lasting Graves disease. iRepertoire HTBI primers and Arm-PCR of CDR3 regions built TCR beta libraries. TCRdb analysed the multiplex PCR reads with MiXCR anew, one entry per CDR3 protein. The sample lists about half a million distinct CDR3 sequences; about 12% were seen once. In its sample, this clonotype was seen a few times. The time point: newly diagnosed GD, antithyroid drugs for less than 3 months. PBMCs were the source of the RNA used for TCR sequencing. CDR1 MNHNS and CDR2 SASEGT come from the germline V gene. This CDR3 spans 15 amino acids. Trimming pared 7 bases from V and 2 bases from J, leaving 17 bases between. These same records also appear under a second study, on T cells in Graves' hyperthyroidism and ophthalmopathy.

This chain joins TRBV6-1 and TRBJ1-2, with D perhaps TRBD1 (5 bases). This TCR derives from a woman aged 25-40 years with Graves disease. The sample consisted of peripheral blood mononuclear cells (PBMCs), taken at new diagnosis, from a patient treated with antithyroid drugs. This chain's CDR3 is CASMEWGRINYGYTF. CDR3 nucleotides: TGTGCCAGCATGGAATGGGGCAGGATCAACTATGGCTACACCTTC.